This TCR beta chain was retrieved from a study of blood T cell repertoires in COVID-19. Looking at the study overall: Material from acute and convalescent COVID-19 was sourced from the United States, Italy and Spain. PBMCs, B-cell-depleted T cells, or T cells were the source of the cDNA or gDNA that made up the material.

As handled by the study authors: Amplification with reference gene primers provided the estimates of nucleated cell counts. Clones were sequenced by immunoSEQ multiplex PCR, and TCRdb holds only the in-frame ones, with some missing. V, J and clone size are those of that table, while D and trimming were read from the DNA. The table records under 170,000 clones, about 86% of them present only once. Germline CDR1 reads MGHRA; CDR2 reads YSYEKL. CDR3 length: 14 amino acids. The V segment lost 2 bases and the J segment 4 bases; nucleotides outside the gene matches: 3. This clone was seen more than once but under ten times.

The clonotype originates from a man in his 70s with acute or convalescent COVID-19. Sequenced sample: peripheral blood. J is TRBJ2-7 and V is TRBV4-1; TRBD1 aligns across 9 bases. The CDR3 region has the DNA TGCGCCAGCAGCCAAACAGGGGGCGGGTACGAGCAGTACTTC. This encodes CASSQTGGGYEQYF.